What follows are 31 T cell receptor beta chains derived from one specimen sequenced in a study of CD8 T cells in Susac syndrome. RNA was extracted with the RNeasy kit, and a quantity of 0.5 to 1 ug was reverse transcribed using random hexamers. A single record per CDR3 protein comes from TCRdb applying MiXCR to the immunoSEQ multiplex PCR reads. Seen here are some 150,000 distinct CDR3 sequences, approximately 95% observed once, and the top ten hold 0.27%. Sequences were obtained from CD8+ T cells from PBMCs. The receptors here all came from a human donor in good health.

The rearrangement uses TRBV4-1 and TRBJ2-2; maybe TRBD1 (6 bases). V lost 8 bases and J 2 bases, leaving 15 bases between the germline ends. Per the germline V gene, CDR1 is MGHRA and CDR2 is YSYEKL. This CDR3 has 15 residues. CDR3 sequence: CASGGRTVNTGELFF. The CDR3 DNA sequence: TGCGCCAGCGGAGGTCGGACAGTCAACACCGGGGAGCTGTTTTTT.

The chain has TRBV11-2 and TRBJ2-7; D may correspond to TRBD1 or TRBD2 (6 bases each). This CDR3 comprises 12 residues. From germline, CDR1 is SGHAT and CDR2 FQNNGV. The V end was cut by 11 bases, the J end by 3 bases, with 14 bases between. CDR3 sequence reads: CASNGGLYEQYF. CDR3 bases: TGTGCCTCGAACGGGGGCCTCTACGAGCAGTACTTC.

This clonotype appeared a single time. V is TRBV29-1 and J is TRBJ2-1; D uncertain. Trimming removed 7 bases at V and 0 bases at J, with 4 bases between. CDR3 length: 11 residues. CDR1 and CDR2 (germline): SQVTM, ANQGSEA. The CDR3 is CSGYSYNEQFF. The CDR3 DNA reads TGCAGCGGTTACTCCTACAATGAGCAGTTCTTC.

The V and J genes are TRBV5-4 and TRBJ1-2; D is undetermined. Trimming removed 0 bases from V and 4 bases from J, with 7 bases in between. Germline CDR1 and CDR2: SGHNT and YYREEE (reference sequence). The length of the CDR3 is 13 residues. The CDR3 reads CASSLDQFYGYTF. CDR3 bases: TGTGCCAGCAGCTTGGATCAGTTCTATGGCTACACCTTC.

The rearrangement uses TRBV29-1 and TRBJ2-5; 8 bases are shared with TRBD2. Trimming took 4 bases from V and 7 from J; bases not matched to a gene: 8. The CDR3 has 13 amino acids. The germline V gene has CDR1 SQVTM and CDR2 ANQGSEA. The CDR3 is CSVVERESGTQYF. The CDR3 DNA reads TGCAGCGTTGTAGAGCGGGAGTCGGGGACCCAGTACTTC. The variable domain in full, completed from reference TRBV29-1 and TRBJ2-5, reads SAVISQKPSRDICQRGTSLTIQCQVDSQVTMMFWYRQQPGQSLTLIATANQGSEATYESGFVIDKFPISRPNLTFSTLTVSNMSPEDSSIYLCSVVERESGTQYFGPGTRLLVL.

This clonotype was seen a few times. An end of the junction does not agree with germline; a read error may underlie this. The chain combines TRBV29-1 with TRBJ1-1, with no clear D. The CDR3 spans 11 residues. The germline gives CDR1 SQVTM, CDR2 ANQGSEA. The CDR3: CSVRMNTEAFF. The DNA of the CDR3 is TGTAGCGTCAGGATGAACACTGAAGCTTTCTTT.

This clonotype appeared once. This sequence joins TRBV24-1 and TRBJ2-3; no firm D call. CDR3 size: 14 residues. The germline V and J ends were trimmed by 4 bases and 0 bases, with 7 bases remaining between them. Germline loops: CDR1 KGHDR, CDR2 SFDVKD. This CDR3 reads CATSDRTSTDTQYF. DNA for the CDR3: TGTGCCACCAGTGACCGTACTAGCACAGATACGCAGTATTTT.

The CDR3 region is CASSDRDRGNTGELFF. The CDR3 DNA is TGTGCCAGCAGTGACAGGGACAGGGGTAACACCGGGGAGCTGTTTTTT. V gene TRBV2 combines with J gene TRBJ2-2; 10 positions agree with TRBD1. V trimming: 3 bases; J trimming: 2 bases; junction bases outside the gene matches: 3. The germline V gene has CDR1 SNHLY and CDR2 FYNNEI. The CDR3 covers 16 residues.

The chain links TRBV29-1 to TRBJ2-2, with D tentatively TRBD1 or TRBD2 (5 bases each). The CDR3 consists of 12 residues. Germline V CDR1 and CDR2: SQVTM, ANQGSEA. The V gene lost 5 bases and the J gene lost 5 bases, with 9 bases spanning the gap. As DNA, the CDR3 is TGCAGCGTTACTGGGGGAACCGGGGAGCTGTTTTTT. Amino acids: CSVTGGTGELFF.

This chain uses TRBV2 with TRBJ2-6, with TRBD2 identical over 9 bases. V was clipped by 6 bases and J by 4 bases; unmatched bases: 13. This CDR3 is 18 amino acids long. The germline V gene has CDR1 SNHLY and CDR2 FYNNEI. The CDR3 nucleotides are TGTGCCAGCAGACAGGGACTAGCCACCGTCCCCGGGGCCAACGTCCTGACTTTC. Protein product: CASRQGLATVPGANVLTF. Full variable domain (remainder filled in from reference TRBV2 and TRBJ2-6): EPEVTQTPSHQVTQMGQEVILRCVPISNHLYFYWYRQILGQKVEFLVSFYNNEISEKSEIFDDQFSVERPDGSNFTLKIRSTKLEDSAMYFCASRQGLATVPGANVLTFGAGSRLTVL.

The rearrangement uses TRBV7-3 and TRBJ2-7; no definite D call. The ends were cut back, 4 bases at V and 7 bases at J, with 11 bases in the middle. The germline CDR1 and CDR2 sequences are SGHTA and FQGTGA. The CDR3 is made up of 12 amino acids. In DNA form, the CDR3 reads TGTGCCAGCAGCTCGGACGGCGCAGAGCAGTACTTC. Protein: CASSSDGAEQYF.

This clonotype appeared a single time. The chain carries TRBV4-3 and TRBJ2-7; 12 positions match TRBD2. The V segment lost 8 bases and the J segment 0 bases; nucleotides outside the gene matches: 8. CDR1 is LGHNA and CDR2 is YSLEER in the germline V gene. The CDR3 is 16 amino acids. The CDR3 loop is CASGDLGLAGSYEQYF. DNA of the CDR3: TGCGCCAGCGGAGACCTGGGACTAGCGGGCTCCTACGAGCAGTACTTC.

The genes are TRBV9 and TRBJ2-2; TRBD1 agrees at 7 bases. The CDR3 runs 17 residues. V dropped 1 base and J dropped 0; count of bases not matched to a gene: 6. Germline CDR1 reads SGDLS; CDR2 reads YYNGEE. CDR3 bases: TGTGCCAGCAGCGTAATCTCGGGGACAGCGAACACCGGGGAGCTGTTTTTT. Translation gives CASSVISGTANTGELFF. Full variable domain (rest looked up from reference TRBV9 and TRBJ2-2): DSGVTQTPKHLITATGQRVTLRCSPRSGDLSVYWYQQSLDQGLQFLIQYYNGEERAKGNILERFSAQQFPDLHSELNLSSLELGDSALYFCASSVISGTANTGELFFGEGSRLTVL.

The chain joins TRBV20-1 to TRBJ2-5; D gene uncertain. In germline, CDR1 is DFQATT, CDR2 SNEGSKA (reference sequence). This CDR3 region has 14 residues. V was clipped by 0 bases and J by 4 bases, with 12 bases between them. CDR3 coding DNA: TGCAGTGCTAGAGATCACGCGGCTGTAGAGACCCAGTACTTC. Translation gives CSARDHAAVETQYF.

The CDR3 is CASSLRGTGEDTQYF. CDR3 DNA sequence: TGTGCCAGCAGCTTAAGAGGGACAGGGGAAGATACGCAGTATTTT. The V and J genes are TRBV7-3 and TRBJ2-3; 10 bases are a match to TRBD1. Germline CDR1 is SGHTA and CDR2 is FQGTGA. Unmatched junction bases numbered 3, after V lost 1 base and J lost 5 bases. The CDR3 is 15 amino acids.

The J gene is TRBJ2-7, the V gene TRBV29-1; D unresolved. CDR1 SQVTM and CDR2 ANQGSEA come from the germline V gene. V lost 5 bases and J lost 4, with 15 bases in between. CDR3 length: 13 residues. The CDR3 sequence: CSVLRPATYEQYF. CDR3 nucleotides: TGCAGCGTTTTAAGGCCGGCGACATACGAGCAGTACTTC.

The chain uses TRBV5-1 and TRBJ2-3, with D perhaps given as TRBD1 or TRBD2 (5 bases each). Trimming pared 3 bases from V and 4 bases from J, leaving 15 bases between. Germline CDR1 and CDR2: SGHRS and YFSETQ. The CDR3 has 15 amino acids. In nucleotides, the CDR3 is TGCGCCAGCAGCTGGGACGCCCAGGGTGCAGATACGCAGTATTTT. As protein: CASSWDAQGADTQYF. The variable domain in full, with the rest retrieved from reference TRBV5-1 and TRBJ2-3, is KAGVTQTPRYLIKTRGQQVTLSCSPISGHRSVSWYQQTPGQGLQFLFEYFSETQRNKGNFPGRFSGRQFSNSRSEMNVSTLELGDSALYLCASSWDAQGADTQYFGPGTRLTVL.

This clonotype was observed once. V is TRBV25-1 and J is TRBJ2-1; a weak D match, TRBD1 (5 bases). The V and J ends lost 3 bases and 7 bases respectively, with 13 bases between them. The CDR3 is made up of 14 amino acids. Per the germline V gene, CDR1 is MGHDK and CDR2 is SYGVNS. The CDR3 here is CASSDGRGKNEQFF. The CDR3 bases are TGTGCCAGCAGTGATGGAAGGGGAAAGAATGAGCAGTTCTTC.

V usage is TRBV29-1 and J usage is TRBJ2-2; 7 nucleotides agree with TRBD1. This CDR3 spans 12 amino acids. With 7 bases clipped from V and 7 bases from J, the junction kept 6 bases outside the gene matches. Germline lookup yields CDR1 SQVTM and CDR2 ANQGSEA. CDR3 residues: CSATGLGGELFF. In nucleotides, the CDR3 is TGCAGCGCGACAGGGTTGGGCGGGGAGCTGTTTTTT.

V and J are TRBV4-3 and TRBJ2-2; 11 positions agree with TRBD2. With V trimmed by 0 bases and J by 7 bases, 7 bases remained unmatched. From germline, CDR1 is LGHNA and CDR2 YSLEER. This CDR3 region has 17 residues. The CDR3 sequence is CASSQETSGTSRGELFF. The CDR3 nucleotides are TGCGCCAGCAGCCAAGAGACTAGCGGGACTTCTCGCGGGGAGCTGTTTTTT.

The chain is built from TRBV27 and TRBJ2-7, with 8 bases aligning to TRBD1. Germline values: CDR1 MNHEY, CDR2 SMNVEV (reference sequence). The CDR3 contains 14 residues. The V and J ends lost 9 bases and 9 bases, in that order; junction bases with no gene match: 16. The CDR3, as DNA: TGTGCCAGTCATGGGGGACAGGAGGCGCTCGGGCAGTACTTC. Its translation is CASHGGQEALGQYF.

The chain uses TRBV14 and TRBJ2-7, with D maybe TRBD1 (5 bases). Germline V gives CDR1 SGHDN, CDR2 FVKESK. Trimming cost V 4 bases and J 2 bases, with 9 bases left between them. The CDR3 has 13 residues. The CDR3 region is CASSRGRTYEQYF. In nucleotides, the CDR3 is TGTGCCAGCAGCCGGGGCCGGACCTACGAGCAGTACTTC.

The rearrangement uses TRBV27 and TRBJ2-7; D not resolved. Deletions cut 6 bases from V and 0 bases from J, with 6 bases between. This CDR3 is 12 amino acids long. In germline, CDR1 is MNHEY, CDR2 SMNVEV (reference sequence). CDR3 region: CASRGSSYEQYF. Written as DNA, the CDR3 is TGTGCCAGCAGAGGAAGCTCCTACGAGCAGTACTTC.

The chain is built from TRBV2 and TRBJ2-7; D gene uncertain. This CDR3 region has 13 residues. Germline values: CDR1 SNHLY, CDR2 FYNNEI. The V end lost 8 bases, the J end lost 1 base, and 12 bases lay between the germline ends. This CDR3 is CASSDFQSYEQYF. The DNA of the CDR3 is TGTGCCAGCTCCGATTTTCAATCCTACGAGCAGTACTTC.

This sequence joins TRBV7-9 and TRBJ2-1; D is perhaps TRBD2 (6 bases). V lost 0 bases to trimming and J lost 7 bases, with 13 bases between them. This CDR3 contains 15 residues. Germline CDR1 reads SEHNR; CDR2 reads FQNEAQ (reference sequence). CDR3 in amino acids: CASSLAPSGSNEQFF. The CDR3 DNA sequence: TGTGCCAGCAGCTTAGCGCCCAGCGGGTCAAATGAGCAGTTCTTC.

This chain connects TRBV4-1 to TRBJ2-5; TRBD1 is a possible D gene (5 bases). This CDR3 has 14 amino acids. V was shortened by 6 bases and J by 2 bases, with 13 bases between the two germline ends. Germline values: CDR1 MGHRA, CDR2 YSYEKL. CDR3 DNA: TGCGCCAGCAGTCTATGGGGCGGACAAGAGACCCAGTACTTC. It yields the protein CASSLWGGQETQYF.

This clonotype was seen a handful of times. The rearrangement links TRBV5-4 to TRBJ2-3, with D possibly matching TRBD1 (6 bases). V was shortened by 1 base and J by 6 bases, with 6 bases between the two germline ends. The length of the CDR3 is 12 residues. Germline CDR1 reads SGHNT; CDR2 reads YYREEE (reference sequence). The CDR3 is CASSLRGDTQYF. CDR3 sequence (DNA): TGTGCCAGCAGCTTGAGGGGGGATACGCAGTATTTT.

This clonotype came up once. This chain joins TRBV29-1 and TRBJ2-1; TRBD2 aligns across 10 bases. The germline CDR1 and CDR2 sequences are SQVTM and ANQGSEA. The CDR3 length is 14 residues. The V segment lost 4 bases and the J segment 2 bases; nucleotides outside the gene matches: 2. The CDR3 loop reads CSVGGTSAYNEQFF. Here the CDR3 DNA reads TGCAGCGTTGGCGGGACTAGCGCCTACAATGAGCAGTTCTTC.

Concerning this clonotype itself: The junction departs from the called germline gene at one end, perhaps through a read error. As DNA, the CDR3 is TGTGCCAGCAACCCGCAAGGGGGAATGACCGGGGGGCTGTTTTTT. This sequence encodes CASNPQGGMTGGLFF. The chain is built from TRBV9 and TRBJ2-2; D might be TRBD1 or TRBD2, each matching 6 bases. The CDR3 extends over 15 amino acids. Germline loops: CDR1 SGDLS, CDR2 YYNGEE.

This clonotype was observed a handful of times. The chain recombines TRBV12-3 or TRBV12-4 with TRBJ2-3; weak D call: TRBD1 (6 bases). CDR3 length: 15 residues. V was trimmed by 6 bases and J by 6 bases, leaving 19 bases between them. CDR3 amino acids: CASSPVPTGKDTQYF. As DNA, the CDR3 is TGTGCCAGCAGCCCGGTTCCTACAGGGAAGGATACGCAGTATTTT.

V gene TRBV7-9 combines with J gene TRBJ2-1; 8 bases line up with TRBD2. This CDR3 spans 16 amino acids. Germline CDR1 SEHNR, CDR2 FQNEAQ (reference sequence). V gave up 1 base and J gave up 5 bases; unmatched junction bases: 7. Here the CDR3 reads CASSLGTGGPDNEQFF. CDR3 DNA sequence: TGTGCCAGCAGCTTAGGAACGGGAGGGCCGGACAATGAGCAGTTCTTC. The full variable domain, in which reference TRBV7-9 and TRBJ2-1 provide the parts outside the CDR3, is DTGVSQNPRHKITKRGQNVTFRCDPISEHNRLYWYRQTLGQGPEFLTYFQNEAQLEKSRLLSDRFSAERPKGSFSTLEIQRTEQGDSAMYLCASSLGTGGPDNEQFFGPGTRLTVL.